A single sample gave rise to the 14 T cell receptor beta chains below, sequenced in a study of T cell responses to AZD1222 COVID-19 vaccine. Some clones are missing from TCRdb's copy, which holds only in-frame ones; the method was immunoSEQ multiplex PCR. This sample has about 120,000 clones, with roughly 93% found just once. The specimen comprised peripheral blood, sampled on day 0 of AZD1222 vaccination. Receptor source: an adult in good health.

The rearrangement links TRBV6-5 to TRBJ1-1; 7 bases match TRBD1. With 8 bases clipped from V and 6 bases from J, the junction kept 12 bases outside the gene matches. This CDR3 is built from 14 residues. From germline, CDR1 is MNHEY and CDR2 SVGAGI. The CDR3 DNA reads TGTGCCAGCTCGATGGGACAGCAATCGTCTGAAGCTTTCTTT. This codes for CASSMGQQSSEAFF.

The J gene is TRBJ2-1, the V gene TRBV21-1; TRBD2 reflects the table's D call only, with no check against the DNA. TRBV21-1 is labeled a pseudogene. This CDR3 region has 14 residues. CDR3 in amino acids: CASSNPGAYNEQFF. The CDR3 nucleotides read TGTGCCAGCAGCAATCCCGGGGCCTACAATGAGCAGTTCTTC.

This clone was seen a single time. The V and J genes are TRBV11-3 and TRBJ2-1; the match to TRBD2 covers 7 bases. Germline CDR1 and CDR2: SGHNT and YENEEA. The CDR3 runs 15 residues. V lost 1 base to trimming and J lost 5 bases; unmatched junction nucleotides: 5. CDR3 nucleotide sequence: TGTGCCAGCAGCTTAGGCGGGAGATGGAACAATGAGCAGTTCTTC. Its protein product is CASSLGGRWNNEQFF.

V and J are TRBV15 and TRBJ1-2, with TRBD1 matching over 9 bases. The V gene's germline CDR1 is LNHNV and CDR2 YYDKDF (reference sequence). The CDR3 has 16 amino acids. J lost 2 bases, V lost 0 bases, and 4 bases had no gene match. The CDR3 bases are TGTGCCACCAGCAGAGATCTGGGACAGGGAAACTATGGCTACACCTTC. Translating it yields CATSRDLGQGNYGYTF.

This clone was seen more than once but under ten times. The rearrangement uses TRBV24-1 and TRBJ2-7, with 10 bases aligning to TRBD2. The CDR3 totals 15 residues. Germline CDR1 is KGHDR and CDR2 is SFDVKD. Unmatched junction bases numbered 3, after V lost 5 bases and J lost 0 bases. Here the CDR3 DNA reads TGTGCCACCAGTGCTAGGACTAGCGGCTCCTACGAGCAGTACTTC. Its protein is CATSARTSGSYEQYF.

The chain combines TRBV5-1 with TRBJ2-7; D is uncertain. The CDR3 has 14 amino acids. Trimming left V 5 bases short and J 2 bases short, with 14 bases between. Germline V gene data show CDR1 as SGHRS and CDR2 as YFSETQ. The CDR3 coding sequence is TGCGCCAGCAGGGACGTGGTAGGCCCCTACGAGCAGTACTTC. Protein: CASRDVVGPYEQYF.

This chain links TRBV6-5 with TRBJ2-5; D may correspond to TRBD1 or TRBD2 (5 bases each). Germline V gene sequence: CDR1 MNHEY, CDR2 SVGAGI. V was trimmed by 2 bases and J by 5 bases, leaving 15 bases between them. CDR3 size: 15 residues. CDR3: CASSYMQGVGETQYF. In DNA, the CDR3 is TGTGCCAGCAGTTACATGCAGGGAGTTGGGGAGACCCAGTACTTC.

V usage is TRBV7-9 and J usage is TRBJ2-7, with D perhaps matching TRBD2 (6 bases). V gave up 5 bases and J gave up 3 bases, with 23 bases separating them. The germline V gene has CDR1 SEHNR and CDR2 FQNEAQ (reference sequence). The CDR3 runs 17 residues. CDR3 residues: CASSDILTPGEGYEQYF. The DNA for the CDR3 is TGTGCCAGCAGCGATATCTTGACGCCGGGAGAGGGCTACGAGCAGTACTTC.

The V gene is TRBV7-9, the J gene TRBJ1-1; D is perhaps TRBD1 (6 bases). The ends were cut back, 7 bases at V and 2 bases at J, with 17 bases in the middle. Looked up from germline, CDR1 is SEHNR and CDR2 is FQNEAQ (reference sequence). CDR3 length: 15 residues. CDR3 residues: CASTESRGTNTEAFF. Written as DNA, the CDR3 is TGTGCCAGCACCGAAAGCAGGGGTACTAACACTGAAGCTTTCTTT.

This chain connects TRBV19 to TRBJ1-5; maybe TRBD1 (6 bases). The germline V gene encodes CDR1 LNHDA and CDR2 SQIVND (reference sequence). V dropped 1 base and J dropped 0 bases, with 7 bases sitting between them. This CDR3 spans 15 amino acids. Here the CDR3 DNA reads TGTGCCAGTAGTATAGTAGGGGGTAGCAATCAGCCCCAGCATTTT. Protein sequence: CASSIVGGSNQPQHF.

This clone was detected only once. The chain is built from TRBV12-5 and TRBJ1-5; D is unclear. The germline V gene encodes CDR1 LGHNT and CDR2 FRNRAP. This CDR3 is built from 13 residues. CDR3 loop: CARFGPCNQPQHF. The CDR3 DNA reads as TGTGCCCGGTTCGGGCCATGCAATCAGCCCCAGCATTTT.

The chain carries TRBV10-2 and TRBJ2-5; unclear D gene. The length of the CDR3 is 16 residues. V shed 3 bases and J shed 5 bases, with 19 bases lying between them. CDR1 WSHSY and CDR2 SAAADI come from the germline V gene. DNA for the CDR3: TGCGCCAGCAGTGATGGTAGGCAGGCGCTCAGGGAGACCCAGTACTTC. Its translation: CASSDGRQALRETQYF.

This clone was recorded once. The CDR3 sequence: CASSEVAGEGAGELFF. In DNA form, the CDR3 reads TGCGCCAGCAGTGAGGTAGCGGGAGAGGGGGCCGGGGAGCTGTTTTTT. This chain uses TRBV10-1 with TRBJ2-2; TRBD2 matches at 9 bases. The length of the CDR3 is 16 residues. V shed 2 bases and J 6 bases; nucleotides not matched to a gene: 7. Germline V gene lookup returns CDR1 WNHNN and CDR2 SYGVQD (reference sequence).

This chain links TRBV20-1 with TRBJ1-5, with TRBD1 as a possible D gene (5 bases). The CDR3 is 11 residues long. Trimming removed 6 bases from V and 9 bases from J, with 12 bases in between. Per germline, CDR1 DFQATT and CDR2 SNEGSKA (reference sequence). As DNA, the CDR3 is TGCAGTGCGGGGGGTGGGGGGCCCCAGCATTTT. Protein: CSAGGGGPQHF.